This T cell receptor beta chain came from a study of regulatory T cells in long-lasting Graves disease. Study context: To qualify as persistent, Graves' disease required over 5 years of antithyroid drugs with positive TSH receptor antibodies.

The CDR3 length is 17 residues. Germline V gives CDR1 LGHDT, CDR2 YNNKEL (reference sequence). V lost 0 bases, J lost 2 bases, and 11 bases lay in between. In its sample, this clonotype was seen a few times. Stated time point: persistent/refractory GD, antithyroid drugs over 5 years with positive TRAb. Construction of the TCR library relied on RNA isolated from PBMCs. According to the study, TCR beta libraries were built with iRepertoire HTBI primers and CDR3-region Arm-PCR. TCRdb analysed the multiplex PCR reads with MiXCR anew, one entry per CDR3 protein. Of 390,000 or so distinct CDR3 sequences in the sample, roughly 20% were seen once.

Sequenced here: peripheral blood mononuclear cells (PBMCs), sampled when the disease was refractory, from a patient treated with antithyroid drugs. The genes are TRBV3-1 and TRBJ2-6; the D gene could be TRBD1 or TRBD2 (5 bases each). The source is a woman in her thirties or forties with Graves disease. The CDR3, as DNA: TGTGCCAGCAGCCAAGAAACCGGGACGGCTGGGGCCAACGTCCTGACTTTC. Translated, it gives CASSQETGTAGANVLTF.